The entry that follows covers one T cell receptor (beta chain) sequence. Repertoires were generated with immunoSEQ multiplex PCR, while TCRdb's copy carries only in-frame clones and drops some. The table shows about 220,000 clones, with 82% occurring only once. This entry comes from a study of blood T cell repertoires in COVID-19. Study background: Collection of acute and convalescent COVID-19 samples took place in the United States, Italy and Spain. Nucleic acid was either cDNA or gDNA, and it came from T cells, B-cell-depleted T cells, or PBMCs.

The CDR3 has 18 amino acids. Germline assignment: CDR1 MDHEN and CDR2 SYDVKM. J gave up 2 bases and V 4 bases, and 12 bases lay outside the gene matches. The sequencing sample was made of peripheral blood. This rearrangement joins TRBV28 to TRBJ2-3; 10 bases align to TRBD1. This TCR was recovered from a woman in her 70s with acute or convalescent COVID-19. CDR3 in DNA: TGTGCCAGCAGTTCGCACTCGGGACAGGGGACGAACACAGATACGCAGTATTTT. Translating it yields CASSSHSGQGTNTDTQYF. The complete variable domain, with remaining parts taken from reference TRBV28 and TRBJ2-3, reads DVKVTQSSRYLVKRTGEKVFLECVQDMDHENMFWYRQDPGLGLRLIYFSYDVKMKEKGDIPEGYSVSREKKERFSLILESASTNQTSMYLCASSSHSGQGTNTDTQYFGPGTRLTVL.